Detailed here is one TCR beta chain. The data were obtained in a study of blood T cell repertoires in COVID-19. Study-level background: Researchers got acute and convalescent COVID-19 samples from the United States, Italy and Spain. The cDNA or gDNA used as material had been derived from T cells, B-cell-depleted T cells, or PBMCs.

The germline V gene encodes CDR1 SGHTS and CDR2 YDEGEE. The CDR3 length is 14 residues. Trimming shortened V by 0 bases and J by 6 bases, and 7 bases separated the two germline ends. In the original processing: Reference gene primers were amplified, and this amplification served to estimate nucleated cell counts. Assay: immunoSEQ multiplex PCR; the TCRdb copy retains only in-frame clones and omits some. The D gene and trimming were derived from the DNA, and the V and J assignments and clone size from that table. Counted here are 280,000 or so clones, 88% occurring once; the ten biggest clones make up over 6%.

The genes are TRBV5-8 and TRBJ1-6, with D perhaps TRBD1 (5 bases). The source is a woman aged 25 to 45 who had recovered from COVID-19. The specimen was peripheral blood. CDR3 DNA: TGTGCCAGCAGCTTGGGACAGATTAATTCACCCCTCCACTTT. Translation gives CASSLGQINSPLHF.